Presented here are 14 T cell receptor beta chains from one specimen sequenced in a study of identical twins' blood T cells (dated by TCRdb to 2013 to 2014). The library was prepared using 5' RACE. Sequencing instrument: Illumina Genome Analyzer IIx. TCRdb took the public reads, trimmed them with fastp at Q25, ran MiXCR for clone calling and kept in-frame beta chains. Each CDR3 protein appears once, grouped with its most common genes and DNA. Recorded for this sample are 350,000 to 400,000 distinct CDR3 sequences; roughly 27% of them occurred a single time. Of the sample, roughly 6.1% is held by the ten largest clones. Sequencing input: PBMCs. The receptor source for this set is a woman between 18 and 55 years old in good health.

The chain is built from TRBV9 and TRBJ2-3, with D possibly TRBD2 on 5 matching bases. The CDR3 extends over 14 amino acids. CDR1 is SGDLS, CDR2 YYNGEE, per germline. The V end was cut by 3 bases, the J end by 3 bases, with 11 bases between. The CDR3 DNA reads TGTGCCAGCAGCGGTAGCGCCCGAACAGATACGCAGTATTTT. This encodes CASSGSARTDTQYF. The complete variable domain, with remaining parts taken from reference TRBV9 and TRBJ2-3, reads DSGVTQTPKHLITATGQRVTLRCSPRSGDLSVYWYQQSLDQGLQFLIQYYNGEERAKGNILERFSAQQFPDLHSELNLSSLELGDSALYFCASSGSARTDTQYFGPGTRLTVL.

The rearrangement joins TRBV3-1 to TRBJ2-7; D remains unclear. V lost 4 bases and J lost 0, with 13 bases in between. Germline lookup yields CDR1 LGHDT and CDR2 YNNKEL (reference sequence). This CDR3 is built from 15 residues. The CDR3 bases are TGTGCCAGCAGCCCAGTTTGGCCGAGCTCCTACGAGCAGTACTTC. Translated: CASSPVWPSSYEQYF.

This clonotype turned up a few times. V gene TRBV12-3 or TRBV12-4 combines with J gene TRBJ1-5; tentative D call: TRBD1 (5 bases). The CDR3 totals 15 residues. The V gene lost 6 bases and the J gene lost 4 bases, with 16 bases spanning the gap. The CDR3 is CASSPLNGGNQPQHF. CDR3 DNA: TGTGCCAGCAGCCCCCTTAACGGGGGGAATCAGCCCCAGCATTTT.

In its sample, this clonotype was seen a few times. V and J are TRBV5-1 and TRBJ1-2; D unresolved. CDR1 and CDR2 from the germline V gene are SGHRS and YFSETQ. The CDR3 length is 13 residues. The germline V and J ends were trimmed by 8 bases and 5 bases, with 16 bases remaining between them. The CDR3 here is CASRQNTDYGYTF. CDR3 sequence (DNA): TGCGCCAGTCGGCAAAATACAGATTATGGCTACACCTTC.

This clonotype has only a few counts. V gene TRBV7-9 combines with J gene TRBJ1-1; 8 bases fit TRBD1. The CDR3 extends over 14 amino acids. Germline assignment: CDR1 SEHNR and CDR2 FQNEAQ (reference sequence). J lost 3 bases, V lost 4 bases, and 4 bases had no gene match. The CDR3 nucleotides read TGTGCCAGCAGCTCCCAGGGGGCATACACTGAAGCTTTCTTT. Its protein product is CASSSQGAYTEAFF.

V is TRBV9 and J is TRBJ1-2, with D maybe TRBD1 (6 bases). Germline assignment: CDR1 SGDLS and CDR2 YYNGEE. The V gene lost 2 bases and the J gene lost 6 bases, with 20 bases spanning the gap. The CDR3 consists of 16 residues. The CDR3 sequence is CASSVEQGPSIDGYTF. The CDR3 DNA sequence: TGTGCCAGCAGCGTTGAACAGGGACCCTCCATCGATGGCTACACCTTC.

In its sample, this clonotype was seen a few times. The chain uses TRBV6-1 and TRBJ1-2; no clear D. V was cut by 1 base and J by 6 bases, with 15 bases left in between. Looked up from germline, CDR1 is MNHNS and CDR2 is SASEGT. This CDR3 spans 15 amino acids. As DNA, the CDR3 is TGTGCCAGCAGTGAAGTCGAGTCAGATGCTGATGGCTACACCTTC. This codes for CASSEVESDADGYTF.

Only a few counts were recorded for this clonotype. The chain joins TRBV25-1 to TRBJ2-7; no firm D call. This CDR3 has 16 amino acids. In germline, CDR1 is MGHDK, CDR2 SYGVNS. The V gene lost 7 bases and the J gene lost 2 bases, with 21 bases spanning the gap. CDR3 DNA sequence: TGTGCCAGCAATCTAGGCGGCAGTGCAGTTACCTACGAGCAGTACTTC. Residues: CASNLGGSAVTYEQYF.

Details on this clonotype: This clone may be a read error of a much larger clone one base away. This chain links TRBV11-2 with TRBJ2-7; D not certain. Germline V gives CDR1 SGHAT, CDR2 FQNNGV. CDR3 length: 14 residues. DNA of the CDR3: TGTGTCAGCAGCTTTCGCCAAAGTTCCTACGAGCAGTACTTC. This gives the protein CVSSFRQSSYEQYF.

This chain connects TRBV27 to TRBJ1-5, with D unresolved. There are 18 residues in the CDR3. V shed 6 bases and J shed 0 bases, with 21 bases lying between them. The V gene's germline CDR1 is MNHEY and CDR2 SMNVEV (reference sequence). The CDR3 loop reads CASSPLPGTPSSNQPQHF. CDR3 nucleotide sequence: TGTGCCAGCAGCCCCCTCCCAGGCACACCGTCTAGCAATCAGCCCCAGCATTTT.

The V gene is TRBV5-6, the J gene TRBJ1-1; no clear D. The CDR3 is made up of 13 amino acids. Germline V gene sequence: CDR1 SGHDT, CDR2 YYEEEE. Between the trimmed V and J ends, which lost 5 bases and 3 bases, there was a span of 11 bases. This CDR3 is CASRTDLDTEAFF. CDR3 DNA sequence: TGTGCCAGCAGAACCGATTTGGACACTGAAGCTTTCTTT.

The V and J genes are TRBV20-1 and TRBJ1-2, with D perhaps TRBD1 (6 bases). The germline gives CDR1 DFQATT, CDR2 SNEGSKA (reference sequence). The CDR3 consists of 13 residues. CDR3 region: CSPKISTGYGYTF. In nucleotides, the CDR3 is TGCAGCCCTAAGATTAGCACAGGGTATGGCTACACCTTC.

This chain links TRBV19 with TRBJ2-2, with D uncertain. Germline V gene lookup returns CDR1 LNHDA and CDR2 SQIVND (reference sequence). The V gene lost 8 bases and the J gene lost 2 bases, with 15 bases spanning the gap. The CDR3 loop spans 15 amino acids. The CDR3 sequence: CASSPTYLNTGELFF. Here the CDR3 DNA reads TGTGCCAGTTCCCCAACCTACTTAAACACCGGGGAGCTGTTTTTT.

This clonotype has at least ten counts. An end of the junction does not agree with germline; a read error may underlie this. The CDR3 nucleotides are TGCGCCAGTCAACGGGAGTCAGGAGCCACCGGGGAGCTGTTTTTT. Encoded protein: CASQRESGATGELFF. This chain connects TRBV2 to TRBJ2-2; D might be TRBD2 (6 bases). The CDR3 is 15 residues long. Germline V CDR1 and CDR2: SNHLY, FYNNEI.